The 11 T cell receptor beta chains given below trace back to one sample, sequenced in a study of shared clonotypes between healthy human individuals. Terminally differentiated effector memory CD45RA+ cells were excluded by CCR7 positive selection of CD45RO-negative cells. Profiled with immunoSEQ multiplex PCR; TCRdb holds only in-frame clones, not every one. In the table there are approximately 600,000 clones, approximately 96% of which are singletons. Material: naive CD8+ T cells sorted from blood. Source of these receptors: a woman in her 30s in good health.

V usage is TRBV7-9 and J usage is TRBJ2-1, with 10 bases identical to TRBD2. With 5 bases clipped from V and 7 bases from J, the junction kept 14 bases outside the gene matches. The germline V gene encodes CDR1 SEHNR and CDR2 FQNEAQ (reference sequence). This CDR3 region has 17 residues. The CDR3 spells CASSPNFLAGVGNEQFF. In DNA form, the CDR3 reads TGTGCCAGCAGCCCCAACTTCCTAGCGGGAGTTGGTAATGAGCAGTTCTTC.

The chain has TRBV27 and TRBJ2-7; D may be TRBD2 (5 bases). CDR3 length: 14 amino acids. Germline V gene sequence: CDR1 MNHEY, CDR2 SMNVEV (reference sequence). Trimming cost V 5 bases and J 2 bases, with 13 bases left between them. The CDR3 sequence: CASSSRSGTYEQYF. CDR3 coding DNA: TGTGCCAGCAGTAGCCGGAGCGGCACCTACGAGCAGTACTTC.

J is TRBJ1-4 and V is TRBV4-1; 8 bases fit TRBD1. This CDR3 has 16 residues. Germline loops: CDR1 MGHRA, CDR2 YSYEKL. V lost 0 bases, J lost 8 bases, and 8 bases stayed unmatched. The CDR3 sequence: CASSQDSNRGGEKLFF. CDR3 coding DNA: TGCGCCAGCAGCCAAGATTCCAACAGGGGGGGCGAAAAACTGTTTTTT.

The chain links TRBV27 to TRBJ2-1, with a tentative D call TRBD2 (6 bases). The CDR3 totals 16 residues. The germline V gene has CDR1 MNHEY and CDR2 SMNVEV (reference sequence). V shed 1 base and J shed 3 bases, with 13 bases lying between them. The CDR3 loop reads CASSLYQRALYNEQFF. The CDR3 region has the DNA TGTGCCAGCAGTTTATACCAGCGGGCCCTCTACAATGAGCAGTTCTTC.

The chain combines TRBV6-6 with TRBJ1-2; D ambiguous. V shed 0 bases and J shed 0 bases, with 8 bases lying between them. Per the germline V gene, CDR1 is MNHNY and CDR2 is SVGAGI (reference sequence). The CDR3 sequence is 15 residues long. The CDR3 loop is CASSYSVHSNYGYTF. CDR3 in DNA: TGTGCCAGCAGTTACTCGGTTCACTCTAACTATGGCTACACCTTC.

This rearrangement joins TRBV29-1 to TRBJ1-4; TRBD1 matches 7 bases. CDR1 SQVTM and CDR2 ANQGSEA come from the germline V gene. The CDR3 loop spans 15 amino acids. V lost 1 base, J lost 8 bases, and 10 bases stayed unmatched. The CDR3 DNA reads as TGCAGCGTTGAAGCGCCGACAGGGTTTGGAGAAAAACTGTTTTTT. Encoded protein: CSVEAPTGFGEKLFF.

The chain is built from TRBV27 and TRBJ1-2; perhaps TRBD1 as D (5 bases). The V end was cut by 5 bases, the J end by 7 bases, with 17 bases between. This CDR3 has 14 amino acids. Germline CDR1 is MNHEY and CDR2 is SMNVEV (reference sequence). CDR3 in DNA: TGTGCCAGCAGTCCACTCACAGGACTACGTGGCTACACCTTC. Protein product: CASSPLTGLRGYTF.

This chain connects TRBV27 to TRBJ2-5; D is perhaps TRBD1 (6 bases). The J call may be wrong; the DNA end is better matched by TRBJ2-7. Germline values: CDR1 MNHEY, CDR2 SMNVEV (reference sequence). The CDR3 is made up of 13 amino acids. This CDR3 reads CASSLGTTYEQYF. DNA for the CDR3: TGTGCCAGCAGTTTGGGGACAACCTACGAGCAGTACTTC.

A remark on this clone: In the same sample, other DNA sequences code for this CDR3. The chain carries TRBV10-2 and TRBJ2-7; 8 bases are a match to TRBD2. Germline-derived CDR1 and CDR2 are WSHSY and SAAADI. The CDR3 has 13 amino acids. The V segment lost 3 bases and the J segment 3 bases; nucleotides outside the gene matches: 1. The CDR3 sequence is CASSEGTSYEQYF. In DNA form, the CDR3 reads TGCGCCAGCAGTGAAGGGACTAGCTACGAGCAGTACTTC.

The rearrangement joins TRBV7-9 to TRBJ2-3; 7 bases map to TRBD2. J lost 4 bases, V lost 8 bases, and 3 bases had no gene match. Germline V gene sequence: CDR1 SEHNR, CDR2 FQNEAQ (reference sequence). This CDR3 contains 12 residues. CDR3 bases: TGTGCCAGCGGGGGGGTTTCAGATACGCAGTATTTT. It is translated as CASGGVSDTQYF.

J is TRBJ2-5 and V is TRBV11-2, with D tentatively TRBD1 (5 bases). The DNA end favors TRBJ2-7, so the J call may be wrong. CDR1 is SGHAT and CDR2 is FQNNGV in the germline V gene. CDR3 length equals 13 residues. DNA of the CDR3: TGTGCCAGCAGCCTGCCCCAGGGCTACGAGCAGTACTTC. Residues: CASSLPQGYEQYF.